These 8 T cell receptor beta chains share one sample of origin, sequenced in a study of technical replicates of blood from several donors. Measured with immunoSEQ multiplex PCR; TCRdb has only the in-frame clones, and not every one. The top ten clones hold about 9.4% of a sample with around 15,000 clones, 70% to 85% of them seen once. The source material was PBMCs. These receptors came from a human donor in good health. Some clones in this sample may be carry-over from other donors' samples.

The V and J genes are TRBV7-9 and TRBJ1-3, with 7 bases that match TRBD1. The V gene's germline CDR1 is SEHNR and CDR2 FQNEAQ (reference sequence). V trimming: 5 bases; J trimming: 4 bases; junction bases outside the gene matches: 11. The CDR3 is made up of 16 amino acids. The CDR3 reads CASSVYRGLRGNTIYF. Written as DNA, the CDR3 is TGTGCCAGCAGCGTATACAGGGGCCTTCGGGGAAACACCATATATTTT.

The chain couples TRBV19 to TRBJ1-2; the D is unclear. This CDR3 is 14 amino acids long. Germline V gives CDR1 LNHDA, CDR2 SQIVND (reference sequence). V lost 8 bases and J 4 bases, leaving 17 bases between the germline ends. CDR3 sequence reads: CASLTLGGSYGYTF. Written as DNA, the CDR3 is TGTGCCAGTCTGACATTAGGAGGGTCCTATGGCTACACCTTC. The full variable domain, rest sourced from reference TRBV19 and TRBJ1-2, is DGGITQSPKYLFRKEGQNVTLSCEQNLNHDAMYWYRQDPGQGLRLIYYSQIVNDFQKGDIAEGYSVSREKKESFPLTVTSAQKNPTAFYLCASLTLGGSYGYTFGSGTRLTVV.

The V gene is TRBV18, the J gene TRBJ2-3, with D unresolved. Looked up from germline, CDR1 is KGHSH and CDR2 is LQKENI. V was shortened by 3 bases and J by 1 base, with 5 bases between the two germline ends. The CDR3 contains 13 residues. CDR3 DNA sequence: TGTGCCAGCTCACCGCGAGGCACAGATACGCAGTATTTT. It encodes CASSPRGTDTQYF. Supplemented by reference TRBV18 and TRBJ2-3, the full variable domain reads NAGVMQNPRHLVRRRGQEARLRCSPMKGHSHVYWYRQLPEEGLKFMVYLQKENIIDESGMPKERFSAEFPKEGPSILRIQQVVRGDSAAYFCASSPRGTDTQYFGPGTRLTVL.

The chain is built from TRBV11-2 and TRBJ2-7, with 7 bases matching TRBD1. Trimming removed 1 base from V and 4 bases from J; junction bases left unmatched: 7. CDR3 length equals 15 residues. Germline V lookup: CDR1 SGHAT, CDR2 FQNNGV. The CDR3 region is CASSLGGGPRYEQYF. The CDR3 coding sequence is TGTGCCAGCAGCTTAGGAGGGGGCCCCAGATACGAGCAGTACTTC.

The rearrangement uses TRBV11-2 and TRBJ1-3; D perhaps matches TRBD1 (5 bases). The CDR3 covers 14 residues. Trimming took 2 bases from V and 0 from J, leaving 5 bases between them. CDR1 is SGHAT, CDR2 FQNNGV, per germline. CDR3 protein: CASSLQGSGNTIYF. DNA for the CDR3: TGTGCCAGCAGCTTACAGGGCTCTGGAAACACCATATATTTT.

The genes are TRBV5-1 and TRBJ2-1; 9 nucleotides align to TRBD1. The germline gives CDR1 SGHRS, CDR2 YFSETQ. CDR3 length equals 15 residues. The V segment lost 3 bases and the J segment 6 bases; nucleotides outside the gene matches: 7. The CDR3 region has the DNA TGCGCCAGCAGCTCGGACAGGGGCGGACCCAATGAGCAGTTCTTC. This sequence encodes CASSSDRGGPNEQFF.

The CDR3 DNA sequence: TGTGCCAGCAGCAAACGGACTAGGGTGGAGACCCAGTACTTC. It encodes CASSKRTRVETQYF. V is TRBV21-1 and J is TRBJ2-5; the table's D call of TRBD2 was not tested on the DNA. TRBV21-1 is described as a pseudogene. The CDR3 has 14 amino acids.

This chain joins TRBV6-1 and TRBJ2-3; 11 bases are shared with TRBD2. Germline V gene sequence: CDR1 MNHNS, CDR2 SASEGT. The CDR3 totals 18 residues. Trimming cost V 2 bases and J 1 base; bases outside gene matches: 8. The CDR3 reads CASSEQDSGRGGTDTQYF. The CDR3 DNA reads TGTGCCAGCAGTGAACAGGATAGCGGGAGGGGGGGCACAGATACGCAGTATTTT.